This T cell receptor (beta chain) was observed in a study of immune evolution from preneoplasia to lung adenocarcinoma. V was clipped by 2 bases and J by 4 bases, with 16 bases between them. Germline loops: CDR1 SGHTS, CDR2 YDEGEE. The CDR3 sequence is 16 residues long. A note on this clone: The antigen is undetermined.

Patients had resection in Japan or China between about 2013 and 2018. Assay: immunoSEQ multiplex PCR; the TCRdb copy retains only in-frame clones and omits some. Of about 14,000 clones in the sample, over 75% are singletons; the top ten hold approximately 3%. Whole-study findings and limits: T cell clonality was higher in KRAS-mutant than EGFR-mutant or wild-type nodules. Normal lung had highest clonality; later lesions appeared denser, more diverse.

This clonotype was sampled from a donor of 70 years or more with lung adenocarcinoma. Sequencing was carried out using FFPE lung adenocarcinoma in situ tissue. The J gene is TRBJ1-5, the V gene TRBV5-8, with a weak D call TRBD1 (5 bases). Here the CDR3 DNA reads TGTGCCAGCAGCTTTCCCCTAGACAGAGAAAATCAGCCCCAGCATTTT. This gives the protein CASSFPLDRENQPQHF.